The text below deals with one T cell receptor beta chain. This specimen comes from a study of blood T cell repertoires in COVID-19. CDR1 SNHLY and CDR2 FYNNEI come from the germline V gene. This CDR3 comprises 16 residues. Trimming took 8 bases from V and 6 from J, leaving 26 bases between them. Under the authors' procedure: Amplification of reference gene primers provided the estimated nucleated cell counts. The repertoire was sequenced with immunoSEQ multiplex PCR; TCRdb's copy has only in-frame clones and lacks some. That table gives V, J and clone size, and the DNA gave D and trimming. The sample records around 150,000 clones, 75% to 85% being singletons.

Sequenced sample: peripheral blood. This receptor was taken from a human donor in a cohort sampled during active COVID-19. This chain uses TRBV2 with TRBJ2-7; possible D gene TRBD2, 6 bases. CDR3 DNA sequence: TGTGCCAGCGGAGAACCTGAAAGCGGGTTGTCTGCCGAGCAGTACTTC. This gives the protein CASGEPESGLSAEQYF.